One and the same sample provided the 2 T cell receptor beta chains below, sequenced in a study of shared clonotypes between healthy human individuals. Selected positively for CCR7 and CD45RO-negative, naive CD8 cells excluded terminally differentiated effector memory CD45RA+ cells. Sequencing used immunoSEQ multiplex PCR; TCRdb keeps in-frame clones, though not all of them. This table has roughly 550,000 clones, roughly 95% appearing once. The sequencing sample was made of naive CD8+ T cells sorted from blood. The source of these receptors is a woman aged 30 to 39 in good health.

This chain connects TRBV25-1 to TRBJ2-5, with TRBD1 matching over 8 bases. The trim removed 5 bases at V and 0 bases at J, leaving 14 bases unmatched. Per the germline V gene, CDR1 is MGHDK and CDR2 is SYGVNS. This CDR3 spans 18 amino acids. In DNA form, the CDR3 reads TGTGCCAGCAGTATCAGGACAGGGTCTATGGTCTACCAAGAGACCCAGTACTTC. It specifies CASSIRTGSMVYQETQYF. Full variable domain (remainder filled in from reference TRBV25-1 and TRBJ2-5): EADIYQTPRYLVIGTGKKITLECSQTMGHDKMYWYQQDPGMELHLIHYSYGVNSTEKGDLSSESTVSRIRTEHFPLTLESARPSHTSQYLCASSIRTGSMVYQETQYFGPGTRLLVL.

The V and J genes are TRBV15 and TRBJ2-1; D not resolved. Germline-derived CDR1 and CDR2 are LNHNV and YYDKDF (reference sequence). The germline V and J ends were trimmed by 1 base and 4 bases, with 14 bases remaining between them. The CDR3 is made up of 16 amino acids. In DNA, the CDR3 is TGTGCCACCAGCAGAGGGGCAGAGACACTGTACAATGAGCAGTTCTTC. Amino acids: CATSRGAETLYNEQFF.